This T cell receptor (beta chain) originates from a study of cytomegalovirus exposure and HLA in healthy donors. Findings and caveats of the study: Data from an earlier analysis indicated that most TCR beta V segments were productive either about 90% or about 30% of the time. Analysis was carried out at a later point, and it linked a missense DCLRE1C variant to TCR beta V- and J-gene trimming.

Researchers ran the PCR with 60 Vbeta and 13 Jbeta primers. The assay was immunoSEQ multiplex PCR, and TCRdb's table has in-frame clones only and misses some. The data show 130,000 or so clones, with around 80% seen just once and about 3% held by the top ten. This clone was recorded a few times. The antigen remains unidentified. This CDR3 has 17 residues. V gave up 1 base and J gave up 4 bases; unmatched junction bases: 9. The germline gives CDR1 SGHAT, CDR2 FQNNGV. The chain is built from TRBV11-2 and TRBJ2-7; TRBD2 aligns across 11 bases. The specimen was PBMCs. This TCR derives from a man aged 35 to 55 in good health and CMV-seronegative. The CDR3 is CASSLVPSGGSLYEQYF. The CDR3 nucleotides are TGTGCCAGCAGCTTAGTCCCTAGCGGGGGGTCCTTATACGAGCAGTACTTC. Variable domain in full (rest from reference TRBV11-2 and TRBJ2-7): EAGVAQSPRYKIIEKRQSVAFWCNPISGHATLYWYQQILGQGPKLLIQFQNNGVVDDSQLPKDRFSAERLKGVDSTLKIQPAKLEDSAVYLCASSLVPSGGSLYEQYFGPGTRLTVT.